The clone carrying this T cell receptor (beta chain) has a handful of counts. Its antigen is still unknown. The CDR3 extends over 15 amino acids. V shed 3 bases and J shed 1 base, with 11 bases lying between them. CDR1 and CDR2 from the germline V gene are SNHLY and FYNNEI. Researchers tagged individual cDNA molecules with unique molecular identifiers. Each CDR3 protein is one row after TCRdb ran MiXCR on the 5' RACE reads. Counted here are about 70,000 distinct CDR3 sequences, about 11% occurring once; the ten biggest clones make up about 4.4%. The source of the sample is a study of early T cells in non-severe SARS-CoV-2 infection. Findings of the study overall: Lookups in VDJdb leaned toward anti-spike CD8 responses and missed private and CD4 specificities.

This receptor was obtained from an adult who was a healthcare worker with PCR-confirmed SARS-CoV-2 infection or an uninfected control (not recorded which). The sample comprised whole blood. This chain links TRBV2 with TRBJ2-3; D may be TRBD1 or TRBD2 (6 bases each). DNA of the CDR3: TGTGCCAGCAGTGACGGGGGCGAGGGCACAGATACGCAGTATTTT. Its translation: CASSDGGEGTDTQYF.